This T cell receptor beta chain was recovered during a study of blood T cell repertoires in COVID-19. Study in general: There were acute and convalescent COVID-19 samples, and they came from the United States, Italy and Spain. The analysed material was cDNA or gDNA that came from T cells, B-cell-depleted T cells, or PBMCs.

V gave up 4 bases and J gave up 0 bases; unmatched junction bases: 1. The CDR3 extends over 15 amino acids. Germline V CDR1 and CDR2: SNHLY, FYNNEI. Original analysis: Amplifying reference gene primers gave estimates of nucleated cell counts. The method was immunoSEQ multiplex PCR; TCRdb's version includes in-frame clones alone and lacks a portion of them. V, J and clone size are taken as reported in that table, and D and trimming were inferred from the DNA itself. The data contain about 300,000 clones, about nine tenths of them singletons. Source material: peripheral blood. The rearrangement links TRBV2 to TRBJ2-1; TRBD2 aligns across 9 bases. The source is a man aged 18-30 years with active or convalescent COVID-19. Written as DNA, the CDR3 is TGTGCCAGCAGTGTACTAGCGGGCTCCTACAATGAGCAGTTCTTC. Protein product: CASSVLAGSYNEQFF.